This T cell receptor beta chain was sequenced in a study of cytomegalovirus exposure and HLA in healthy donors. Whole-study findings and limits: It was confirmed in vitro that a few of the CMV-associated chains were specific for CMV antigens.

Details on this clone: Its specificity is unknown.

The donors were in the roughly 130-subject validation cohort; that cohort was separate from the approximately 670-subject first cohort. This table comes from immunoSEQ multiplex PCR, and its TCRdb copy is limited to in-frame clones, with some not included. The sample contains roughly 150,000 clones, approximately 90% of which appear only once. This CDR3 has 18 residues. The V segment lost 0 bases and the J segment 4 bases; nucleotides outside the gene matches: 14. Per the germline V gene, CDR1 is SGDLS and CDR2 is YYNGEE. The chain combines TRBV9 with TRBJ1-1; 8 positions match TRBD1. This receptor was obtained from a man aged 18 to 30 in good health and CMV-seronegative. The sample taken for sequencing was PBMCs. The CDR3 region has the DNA TGTGCCAGCAGCGTAGCAGGGGGCGCAGGGGATCGTGGCACTGAAGCTTTCTTT. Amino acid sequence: CASSVAGGAGDRGTEAFF.